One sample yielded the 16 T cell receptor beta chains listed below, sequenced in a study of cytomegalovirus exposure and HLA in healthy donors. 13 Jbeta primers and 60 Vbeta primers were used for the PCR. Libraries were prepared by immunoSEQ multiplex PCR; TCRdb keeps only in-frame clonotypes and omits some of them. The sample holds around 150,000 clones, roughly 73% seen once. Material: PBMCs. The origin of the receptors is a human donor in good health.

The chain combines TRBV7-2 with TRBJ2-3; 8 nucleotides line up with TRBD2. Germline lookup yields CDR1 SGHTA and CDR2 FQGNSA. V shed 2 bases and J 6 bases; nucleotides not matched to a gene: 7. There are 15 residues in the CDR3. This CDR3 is CASSLWLAGGDTQYF. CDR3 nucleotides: TGTGCCAGCAGCTTATGGCTAGCGGGTGGCGATACGCAGTATTTT.

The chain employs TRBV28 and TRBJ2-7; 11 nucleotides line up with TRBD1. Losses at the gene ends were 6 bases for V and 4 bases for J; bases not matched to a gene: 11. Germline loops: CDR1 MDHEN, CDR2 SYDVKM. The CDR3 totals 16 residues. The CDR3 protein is CASRPWRTGGKYEQYF. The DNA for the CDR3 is TGTGCCAGCAGACCTTGGAGGACAGGGGGCAAGTACGAGCAGTACTTC. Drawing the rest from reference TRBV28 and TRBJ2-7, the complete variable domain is DVKVTQSSRYLVKRTGEKVFLECVQDMDHENMFWYRQDPGLGLRLIYFSYDVKMKEKGDIPEGYSVSREKKERFSLILESASTNQTSMYLCASRPWRTGGKYEQYFGPGTRLTVT.

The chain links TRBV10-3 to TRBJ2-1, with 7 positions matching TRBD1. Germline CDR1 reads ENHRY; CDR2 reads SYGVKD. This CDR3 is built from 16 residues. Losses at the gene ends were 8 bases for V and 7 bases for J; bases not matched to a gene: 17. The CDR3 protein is CAIVPGTGVGGNEQFF. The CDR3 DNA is TGTGCCATCGTCCCGGGTACAGGGGTTGGTGGGAATGAGCAGTTCTTC.

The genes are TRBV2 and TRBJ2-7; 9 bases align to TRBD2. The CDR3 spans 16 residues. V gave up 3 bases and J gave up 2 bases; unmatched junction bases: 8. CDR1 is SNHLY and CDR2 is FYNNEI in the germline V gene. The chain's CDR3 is CASSDFAGGNAYEQYF. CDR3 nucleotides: TGTGCCAGCAGTGACTTTGCGGGGGGGAACGCCTACGAGCAGTACTTC.

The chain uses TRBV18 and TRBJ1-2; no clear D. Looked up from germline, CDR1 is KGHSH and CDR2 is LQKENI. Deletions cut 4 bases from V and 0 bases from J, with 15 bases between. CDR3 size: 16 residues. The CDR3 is CASSRSGHPANYGYTF. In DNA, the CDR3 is TGTGCCAGCTCACGATCTGGCCACCCCGCTAACTATGGCTACACCTTC.

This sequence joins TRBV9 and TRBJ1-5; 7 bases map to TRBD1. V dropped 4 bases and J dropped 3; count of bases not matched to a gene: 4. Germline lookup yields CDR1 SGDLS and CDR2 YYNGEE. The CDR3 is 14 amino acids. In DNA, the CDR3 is TGTGCCAGCAGCAGGACAGGTACCAATCAGCCCCAGCATTTT. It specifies CASSRTGTNQPQHF.

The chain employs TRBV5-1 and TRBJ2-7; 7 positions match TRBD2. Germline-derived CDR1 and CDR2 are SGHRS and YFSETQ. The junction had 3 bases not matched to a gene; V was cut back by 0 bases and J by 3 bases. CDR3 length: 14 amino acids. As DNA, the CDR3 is TGCGCCAGCAGCTTGGTGGCGGGAGTCTACGAGCAGTACTTC. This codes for CASSLVAGVYEQYF.

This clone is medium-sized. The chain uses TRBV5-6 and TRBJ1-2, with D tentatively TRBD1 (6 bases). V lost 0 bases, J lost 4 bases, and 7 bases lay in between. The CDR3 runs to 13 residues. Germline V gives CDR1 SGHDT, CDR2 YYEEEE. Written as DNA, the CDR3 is TGTGCCAGCAGCTTGGGACAGGTCTATGGCTACACCTTC. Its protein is CASSLGQVYGYTF.

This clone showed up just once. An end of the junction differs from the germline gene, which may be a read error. The CDR3 sequence is CVSRRSSGAQETQYF. In nucleotides, the CDR3 is TGTGTCAGCAGGAGGTCTAGCGGGGCCCAAGAGACCCAGTACTTC. This sequence joins TRBV2 and TRBJ2-5; 9 nucleotides match TRBD2. CDR1 and CDR2 from the germline V gene are SNHLY and FYNNEI. The CDR3 spans 15 residues.

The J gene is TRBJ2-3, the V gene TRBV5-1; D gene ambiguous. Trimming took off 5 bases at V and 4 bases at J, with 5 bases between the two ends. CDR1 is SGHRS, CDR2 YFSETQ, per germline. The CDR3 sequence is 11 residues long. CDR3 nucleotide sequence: TGCGCCAGCAGGTTCTCAGATACGCAGTATTTT. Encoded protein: CASRFSDTQYF.

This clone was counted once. Here the CDR3 reads CASSGRGLGEQFF. CDR3 DNA: TGTGCCAGTAGTGGGCGGGGGCTGGGTGAGCAGTTCTTC. The chain has TRBV19 and TRBJ2-1, with D possibly TRBD2 on 7 matching bases. This CDR3 has 13 residues. The germline gives CDR1 LNHDA, CDR2 SQIVND (reference sequence). Trimming pared 5 bases from V and 9 bases from J, leaving 14 bases between.

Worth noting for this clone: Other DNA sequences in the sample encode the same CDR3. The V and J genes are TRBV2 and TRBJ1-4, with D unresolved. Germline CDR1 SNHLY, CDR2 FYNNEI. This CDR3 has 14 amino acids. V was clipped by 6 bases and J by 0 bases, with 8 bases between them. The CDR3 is CASRERATNEKLFF. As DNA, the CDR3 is TGTGCCAGCAGGGAAAGAGCAACTAATGAAAAACTGTTTTTT.

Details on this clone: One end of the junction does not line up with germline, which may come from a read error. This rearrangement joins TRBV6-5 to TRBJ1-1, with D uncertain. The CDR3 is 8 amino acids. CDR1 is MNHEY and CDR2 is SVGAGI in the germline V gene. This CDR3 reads CASSVGQF. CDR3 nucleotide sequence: TGTGCCAGCAGTGTTGGCCAGTTT.

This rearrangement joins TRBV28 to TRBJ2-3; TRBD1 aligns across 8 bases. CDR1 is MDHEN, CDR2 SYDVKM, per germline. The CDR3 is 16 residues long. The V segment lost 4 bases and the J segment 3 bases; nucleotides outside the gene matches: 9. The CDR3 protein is CASSSPDRVGTDTQYF. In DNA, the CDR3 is TGTGCCAGCAGTTCGCCGGACAGGGTAGGGACAGATACGCAGTATTTT.

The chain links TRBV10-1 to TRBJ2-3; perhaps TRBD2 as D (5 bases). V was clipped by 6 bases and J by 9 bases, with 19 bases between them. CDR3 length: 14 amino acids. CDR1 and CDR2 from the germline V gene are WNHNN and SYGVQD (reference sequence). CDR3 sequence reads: CASSPGLAVGTQYF. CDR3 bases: TGCGCCAGCAGCCCCGGACTGGCAGTCGGGACGCAGTATTTT.

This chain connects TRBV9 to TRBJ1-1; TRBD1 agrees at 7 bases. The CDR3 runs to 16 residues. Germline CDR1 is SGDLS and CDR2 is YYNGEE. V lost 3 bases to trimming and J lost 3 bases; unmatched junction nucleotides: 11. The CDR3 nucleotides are TGTGCCAGCAGCGCCCCAGGGGGTGGTGGGGACACTGAAGCTTTCTTT. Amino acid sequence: CASSAPGGGGDTEAFF.